This T cell receptor beta chain originates from a study of blood T cell repertoires in COVID-19. Study as a whole: The United States, Italy and Spain provided the acute and convalescent COVID-19 samples. T cells, B-cell-depleted T cells, or PBMCs supplied cDNA or gDNA.

Authors' analysis steps: For nucleated cells, counts were estimated from reference gene primer amplification. Generated by immunoSEQ multiplex PCR, the TCRdb table keeps only in-frame clones and is missing some. V, J and clone size were drawn from that table, and D and trimming were deduced from the DNA. Of roughly 99,000 clones listed, roughly 88% were seen once; the top ten hold around 7%. This clone showed up just once. Material for sequencing was peripheral blood. The clonotype originates from a man aged 50 or older with active or convalescent COVID-19.

The chain's CDR3 is CAWSKTGGAGDTQYF. The CDR3 DNA reads TGTGCCTGGAGCAAAACAGGGGGCGCGGGAGATACGCAGTATTTT. The V and J genes are TRBV30 and TRBJ2-3; 9 bases line up with TRBD1. The CDR3 runs 15 residues. CDR1 is GTSNPN and CDR2 is SVGIG in the germline V gene (reference sequence). The ends lost 3 bases at V and 5 bases at J; junction bases unmatched: 9. Using reference TRBV30 and TRBJ2-3 for the parts outside the CDR3, the full variable domain is SQTIHQWPATLVQPVGSPLSLECTVEGTSNPNLYWYRQAAGRGLQLLFYSVGIGQISSEVPQNLSASRPQDRQFILSSKKLLLSDSGFYLCAWSKTGGAGDTQYFGPGTRLTVL.